The T cell receptor (beta chain) described here comes from a study of cytomegalovirus exposure and HLA in healthy donors. Study-wide background: There were some 380 genotyped donors. Of these, roughly 86% fell in the genetic ancestry cluster associated with self-reported Caucasian donors.

PCR used 60 Vbeta primers and 13 Jbeta primers. Using immunoSEQ multiplex PCR, the repertoire was profiled, and TCRdb retains in-frame clones only, with some absent. This sample carries approximately 190,000 clones, about 89% of them seen once, and the ten largest clones take 1% to 1.5%. Losses at the gene ends were 3 bases for V and 6 bases for J; bases not matched to a gene: 5. The CDR3 extends over 15 amino acids. The germline CDR1 and CDR2 sequences are LNHDA and SQIVND (reference sequence). As concerns this clone: The same CDR3 also results from other DNA sequences found in this sample.

The V gene is TRBV19, the J gene TRBJ2-1, with 10 positions matching TRBD2. The receptor's source is a man younger than 45 in good health and CMV-seronegative. Sample: PBMCs. This CDR3 reads CASSILAGEGNEQFF. DNA of the CDR3: TGTGCCAGTAGTATCCTAGCGGGAGAGGGCAATGAGCAGTTCTTC.